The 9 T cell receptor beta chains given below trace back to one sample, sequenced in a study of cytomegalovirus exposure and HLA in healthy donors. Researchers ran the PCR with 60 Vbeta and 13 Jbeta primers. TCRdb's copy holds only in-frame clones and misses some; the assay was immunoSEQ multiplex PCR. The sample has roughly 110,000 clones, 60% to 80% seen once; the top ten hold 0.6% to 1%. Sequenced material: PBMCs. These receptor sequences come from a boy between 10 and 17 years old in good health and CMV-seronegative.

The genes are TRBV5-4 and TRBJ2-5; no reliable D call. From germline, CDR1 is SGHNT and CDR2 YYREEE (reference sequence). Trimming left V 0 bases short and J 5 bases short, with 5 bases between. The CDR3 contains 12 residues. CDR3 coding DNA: TGTGCCAGCAGCTTGGGCAGGGAGACCCAGTACTTC. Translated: CASSLGRETQYF. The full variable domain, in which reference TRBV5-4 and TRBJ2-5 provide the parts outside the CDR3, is ETGVTQSPTHLIKTRGQQVTLRCSSQSGHNTVSWYQQALGQGPQFIFQYYREEENGRGNFPPRFSGLQFPNYSSELNVNALELDDSALYLCASSLGRETQYFGPGTRLLVL.

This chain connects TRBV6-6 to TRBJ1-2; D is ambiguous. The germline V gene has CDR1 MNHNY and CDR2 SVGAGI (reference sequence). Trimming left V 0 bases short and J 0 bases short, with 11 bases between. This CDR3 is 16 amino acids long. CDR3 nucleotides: TGTGCCAGCAGTTACTCGAACCGGAGGACTAACTATGGCTACACCTTC. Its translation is CASSYSNRRTNYGYTF.

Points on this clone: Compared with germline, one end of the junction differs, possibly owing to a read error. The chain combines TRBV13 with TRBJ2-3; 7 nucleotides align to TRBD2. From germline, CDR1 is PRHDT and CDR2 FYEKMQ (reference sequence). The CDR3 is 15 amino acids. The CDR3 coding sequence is TGTGCCAGCAGCCTAGGGCGGGGGAGCACAGATACGCAGTATTTT. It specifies CASSLGRGSTDTQYF.

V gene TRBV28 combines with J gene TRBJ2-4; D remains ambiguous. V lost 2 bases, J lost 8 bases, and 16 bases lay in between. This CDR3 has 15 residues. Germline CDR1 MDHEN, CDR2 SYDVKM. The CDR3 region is CASSLLRGHGDIQYF. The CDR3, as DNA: TGTGCCAGCAGTTTACTTAGAGGCCACGGTGACATTCAGTACTTC.

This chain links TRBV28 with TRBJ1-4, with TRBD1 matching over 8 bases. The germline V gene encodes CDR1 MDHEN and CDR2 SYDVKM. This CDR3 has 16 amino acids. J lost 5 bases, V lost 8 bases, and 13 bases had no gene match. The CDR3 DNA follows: TGTGCCAGCTCGAGCAGGGGGCCGGTTAACAATGAAAAACTGTTTTTT. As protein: CASSSRGPVNNEKLFF.

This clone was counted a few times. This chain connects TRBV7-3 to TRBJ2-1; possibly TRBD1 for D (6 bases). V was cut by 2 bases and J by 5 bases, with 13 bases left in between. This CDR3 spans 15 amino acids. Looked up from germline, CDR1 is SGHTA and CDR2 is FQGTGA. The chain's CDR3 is CASSLWGGGHNEQFF. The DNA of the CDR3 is TGTGCCAGCAGCTTATGGGGTGGGGGCCACAATGAGCAGTTCTTC.

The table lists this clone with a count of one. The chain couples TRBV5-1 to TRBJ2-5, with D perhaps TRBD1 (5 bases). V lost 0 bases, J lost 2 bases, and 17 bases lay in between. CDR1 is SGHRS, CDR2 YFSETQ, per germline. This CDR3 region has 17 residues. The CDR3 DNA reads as TGCGCCAGCAGCTTGGTCCAGGGCGCAATGCAACAAGAGACCCAGTACTTC. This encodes CASSLVQGAMQQETQYF.

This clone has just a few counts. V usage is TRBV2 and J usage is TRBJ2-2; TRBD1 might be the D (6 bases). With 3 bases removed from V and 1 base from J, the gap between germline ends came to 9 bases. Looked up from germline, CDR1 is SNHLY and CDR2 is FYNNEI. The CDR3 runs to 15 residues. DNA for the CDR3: TGTGCCAGCAGTGAGCAGGGGATGAACACCGGGGAGCTGTTTTTT. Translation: CASSEQGMNTGELFF.

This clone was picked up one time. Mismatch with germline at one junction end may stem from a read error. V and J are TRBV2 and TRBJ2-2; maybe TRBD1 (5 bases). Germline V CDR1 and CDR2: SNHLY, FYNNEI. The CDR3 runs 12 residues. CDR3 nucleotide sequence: TGTGCCGGCAGGGCCAACACCGGGGAGCTGTTTTTT. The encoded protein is CAGRANTGELFF. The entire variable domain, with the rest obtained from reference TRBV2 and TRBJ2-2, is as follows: EPEVTQTPSHQVTQMGQEVILRCVPISNHLYFYWYRQILGQKVEFLVSFYNNEISEKSEIFDDQFSVERPDGSNFTLKIRSTKLEDSAMYFCAGRANTGELFFGEGSRLTVL.